This entry concerns a single T cell receptor (beta chain). The record originates from a study of blood T cell repertoires in COVID-19. Study in general: The United States, Italy and Spain provided the acute and convalescent COVID-19 samples. From T cells, B-cell-depleted T cells, or PBMCs came the material, which was cDNA or gDNA.

Per the original data handling: Estimation of nucleated cell counts was performed using reference gene primer amplification. Libraries were prepared by immunoSEQ multiplex PCR; TCRdb keeps only in-frame clonotypes and omits some of them. V and J calls plus clone size are reproduced from that table; the DNA served to infer D and trimming. In the table there are about 160,000 clones, roughly 84% of which are singletons. Followed longitudinally, the Seattle patients had been enrolled during active infection. CDR1 is SEHNR, CDR2 FQNEAQ, per germline (reference sequence). The J segment lost 3 bases and the V segment lost 5 bases, leaving 7 bases of the junction unmatched. The CDR3 is made up of 15 amino acids.

The clonotype was recovered from an elderly man with COVID-19, enrolled during active disease. The chain carries TRBV7-9 and TRBJ1-5; 7 nucleotides agree with TRBD1. Sequences were obtained from peripheral blood. CDR3 DNA: TGTGCCAGCAGCCGTGCAGGGGGGATCAATCAGCCCCAGCATTTT. It translates to CASSRAGGINQPQHF.